This TCR beta chain comes out of a study of T cell changes during pregnancy in multiple sclerosis. This CDR3 has 16 residues. Germline CDR1 SGHRS, CDR2 YFSETQ. The V gene lost 4 bases and the J gene lost 5 bases, with 21 bases spanning the gap. Data came from immunoSEQ multiplex PCR; TCRdb stores just in-frame clones and leaves some out. The table lists around 95,000 clones, around 94% of them singletons. The sample in question was peripheral blood, obtained after pregnancy. The clonotype was recovered from a female donor in good health, enrolled as a control in a pregnancy study. V gene TRBV5-1 combines with J gene TRBJ2-5; TRBD1 might be the D (6 bases). The CDR3 loop is CASSPTGWGPEETQYF. As DNA, the CDR3 is TGCGCCAGCAGCCCCACCGGTTGGGGGCCGGAGGAGACCCAGTACTTC.